The 21 T cell receptor beta chains given below trace back to one sample, sequenced in a study of shared clonotypes between healthy human individuals. The method was immunoSEQ multiplex PCR; TCRdb's version includes in-frame clones alone and lacks a portion of them. The sample includes fewer than 3 million clones, around 92% of them seen just once. Sequencing was done on a sample of naive CD4+ T cells from PBMCs. Subset: CD45RA+ positively selected. Source of these receptors: a man between 18 and 35 years old in good health. Some clones in this sample may be carry-over from other donors' samples.

The V call is TRBV4-1, the J call TRBJ2-7, with 13 bases identical to TRBD2. V trimming: 0 bases; J trimming: 6 bases; junction bases outside the gene matches: 2. The CDR3 has 15 amino acids. CDR1 MGHRA and CDR2 YSYEKL come from the germline V gene. CDR3 bases: TGCGCCAGCAGCCAAGAACTAGCGGGAGGGCCCGAGCAGTACTTC. It specifies CASSQELAGGPEQYF.

With respect to this clone: Its ends do not fully match the called genes, so a read error is possible. The CDR3 region is CASRGREGLAF. CDR3 in DNA: TGTGCCAGCAGGGGCAGGGAGGGGTTGGCCTTC. The chain joins TRBV7-9 to TRBJ1-2, with a tentative D call TRBD1 (5 bases). CDR3 length: 11 residues. Germline V lookup: CDR1 SEHNR, CDR2 FQNEAQ (reference sequence).

The chain recombines TRBV5-1 with TRBJ2-5, with D perhaps TRBD1 or TRBD2 (5 bases each). The germline V gene has CDR1 SGHRS and CDR2 YFSETQ. The CDR3 runs to 16 residues. With 0 bases removed from V and 4 bases from J, the gap between germline ends came to 16 bases. This CDR3 is CASSLVPTGLGETQYF. Here the CDR3 DNA reads TGCGCCAGCAGCTTGGTCCCAACGGGGCTCGGAGAGACCCAGTACTTC.

This sequence joins TRBV11-3 and TRBJ2-1, with TRBD2 matching over 10 bases. The CDR3 runs 13 residues. Unmatched junction bases numbered 13, after V lost 7 bases and J lost 16 bases. Germline CDR1 SGHNT, CDR2 YENEEA. The CDR3 loop reads CASKKEAGGPVFF. DNA for the CDR3: TGTGCCAGCAAAAAAGAAGCGGGAGGGCCGGTTTTCTTC.

The chain carries TRBV7-9 and TRBJ2-1; D unresolved. Germline loops: CDR1 SEHNR, CDR2 FQNEAQ (reference sequence). V was clipped by 1 base and J by 4 bases, with 5 bases between them. CDR3 length equals 13 residues. The CDR3 nucleotides are TGTGCCAGCAGCTTAGTCTATTACAATGAGCAGTTCTTC. Its protein is CASSLVYYNEQFF.

This clone has a single count. V usage is TRBV10-3 and J usage is TRBJ2-1; 10 nucleotides match TRBD2. Per germline, CDR1 ENHRY and CDR2 SYGVKD. V gave up 2 bases and J gave up 0 bases; unmatched junction bases: 4. CDR3 length: 17 residues. CDR3 loop: CAISEPSGRASYNEQFF. The CDR3 DNA follows: TGTGCCATCAGTGAGCCCAGCGGGAGGGCCTCCTACAATGAGCAGTTCTTC.

The genes are TRBV28 and TRBJ2-7; D not certain. Germline lookup yields CDR1 MDHEN and CDR2 SYDVKM. V lost 5 bases and J 0 bases, leaving 14 bases between the germline ends. CDR3 length equals 15 residues. The DNA for the CDR3 is TGTGCCAGCAGTACACTGTCAGGAGCCTCCTACGAGCAGTACTTC. Residues: CASSTLSGASYEQYF. The full variable domain, rest sourced from reference TRBV28 and TRBJ2-7, is DVKVTQSSRYLVKRTGEKVFLECVQDMDHENMFWYRQDPGLGLRLIYFSYDVKMKEKGDIPEGYSVSREKKERFSLILESASTNQTSMYLCASSTLSGASYEQYFGPGTRLTVT.

The chain joins TRBV6-6 to TRBJ2-7, with 7 bases lining up with TRBD2. This CDR3 contains 15 residues. With V trimmed by 4 bases and J by 7 bases, 13 bases remained unmatched. From germline, CDR1 is MNHNY and CDR2 SVGAGI (reference sequence). CDR3 loop: CASSSAGVGEEEQYF. CDR3 DNA sequence: TGTGCCAGCAGTTCGGCGGGAGTTGGAGAGGAAGAGCAGTACTTC.

This chain connects TRBV11-2 to TRBJ2-1, with TRBD2 identical over 15 bases. Trimming removed 5 bases from V and 6 bases from J; junction bases left unmatched: 8. The length of the CDR3 is 17 residues. CDR1 and CDR2 (germline): SGHAT, FQNNGV. CDR3 protein: CASSPGLAGGFGNEQFF. The CDR3 DNA reads as TGTGCCAGCAGCCCGGGACTAGCGGGGGGCTTTGGCAATGAGCAGTTCTTC. Variable domain in full (rest from reference TRBV11-2 and TRBJ2-1): EAGVAQSPRYKIIEKRQSVAFWCNPISGHATLYWYQQILGQGPKLLIQFQNNGVVDDSQLPKDRFSAERLKGVDSTLKIQPAKLEDSAVYLCASSPGLAGGFGNEQFFGPGTRLTVL.

The rearrangement links TRBV28 to TRBJ1-2, with a tentative D call TRBD1 (6 bases). Per the germline V gene, CDR1 is MDHEN and CDR2 is SYDVKM. V gave up 4 bases and J gave up 5 bases, with 11 bases separating them. The CDR3 is 13 amino acids. CDR3 sequence (DNA): TGTGCCAGCAGTTCCCTCGGGACATATGGCTACACCTTC. Its protein is CASSSLGTYGYTF.

The chain combines TRBV18 with TRBJ1-2, with D perhaps matching TRBD1 (5 bases). The germline V gene encodes CDR1 KGHSH and CDR2 LQKENI. V lost 3 bases and J 4 bases, leaving 21 bases between the germline ends. The CDR3 extends over 17 amino acids. The CDR3 DNA follows: TGTGCCAGCTCACCTCTCTTGGGGGAAGGAGTACGCTATGGCTACACCTTC. Translation: CASSPLLGEGVRYGYTF.

The chain links TRBV28 to TRBJ1-4; 7 bases map to TRBD1. CDR3 size: 14 residues. The V gene's germline CDR1 is MDHEN and CDR2 SYDVKM. V trimming: 7 bases; J trimming: 7 bases; junction bases outside the gene matches: 9. The CDR3 DNA reads as TGTGCCAGCAATCCGACAGGGTCAAGTGAAAAACTGTTTTTT. Translated: CASNPTGSSEKLFF.

The count of this clone is one. The chain joins TRBV5-6 to TRBJ1-2; TRBD1 is a possible D gene (6 bases). CDR1 is SGHDT, CDR2 YYEEEE, per germline. The CDR3 loop spans 15 amino acids. With 4 bases removed from V and 8 bases from J, the gap between germline ends came to 21 bases. CDR3 nucleotide sequence: TGTGCCAGCAGCGTACTGAGTTGGGGGGGCCAGGGCTACACCTTC. This translates into CASSVLSWGGQGYTF.

The chain links TRBV9 to TRBJ1-6; tentatively, D is TRBD1 (6 bases). This CDR3 is 17 amino acids long. CDR1 is SGDLS and CDR2 is YYNGEE in the germline V gene. Trimming took 4 bases from V and 6 from J, leaving 20 bases between them. The CDR3 protein is CASSPRRGGHINSPLHF. The DNA of the CDR3 is TGTGCCAGCAGCCCCCGGAGGGGGGGACATATTAATTCACCCCTCCACTTT.

V gene TRBV20-1 combines with J gene TRBJ2-7; no reliable D call. Germline CDR1 reads DFQATT; CDR2 reads SNEGSKA (reference sequence). The ends were cut back, 3 bases at V and 6 bases at J, with 9 bases in the middle. The length of the CDR3 is 11 residues. CDR3 sequence reads: CSASPRGEQYF. The CDR3 nucleotides read TGCAGTGCTAGTCCCAGAGGCGAGCAGTACTTC.

V usage is TRBV6-5 and J usage is TRBJ1-2, with 11 bases matching TRBD1. CDR3 size: 15 residues. The junction had 5 bases not matched to a gene; V was cut back by 4 bases and J by 4 bases. Germline V gene sequence: CDR1 MNHEY, CDR2 SVGAGI. The DNA of the CDR3 is TGTGCCAGCAGTTGCTCGGACAGGGGGCTCTATGGCTACACCTTC. Protein sequence: CASSCSDRGLYGYTF.

The rearrangement uses TRBV9 and TRBJ2-2, with TRBD2 matching 8 bases. Germline CDR1 is SGDLS and CDR2 is YYNGEE. The length of the CDR3 is 16 residues. V shed 0 bases, J shed 0 bases, and the junction held 1 base outside the gene matches. CDR3 protein: CASSVGGRPNTGELFF. The CDR3 coding sequence is TGTGCCAGCAGCGTAGGCGGGAGGCCGAACACCGGGGAGCTGTTTTTT.

The DNA of the CDR3 is TGTGCCAGCAGTTACTTGAGACTAGCGAGCTACAATGAGCAGTTCTTC. Protein sequence: CASSYLRLASYNEQFF. The chain couples TRBV6-5 to TRBJ2-1; TRBD2 matches 8 bases. V gave up 1 base and J gave up 3 bases; unmatched junction bases: 5. Germline loops: CDR1 MNHEY, CDR2 SVGAGI. This CDR3 is 16 amino acids long.

The V call is TRBV6-6, the J call TRBJ1-1, with D unclear. The CDR3 length is 12 residues. CDR1 and CDR2 (germline): MNHNY, SVGAGI (reference sequence). Trimming cost V 8 bases and J 4 bases, with 11 bases left between them. The CDR3 bases are TGTGCCAGCTCCCCAATAGTCACTGAAGCTTTCTTT. Translating it yields CASSPIVTEAFF.

The chain carries TRBV29-1 and TRBJ1-2, with TRBD1 as a possible D gene (5 bases). The CDR3 has 13 amino acids. Deletions cut 1 base from V and 4 bases from J, with 10 bases between. CDR1 and CDR2 from the germline V gene are SQVTM and ANQGSEA. CDR3 DNA sequence: TGCAGCGTTGAAGGCAGGGAATCCTATGGCTACACCTTC. Translation gives CSVEGRESYGYTF. Together with reference TRBV29-1 and TRBJ1-2, the CDR3 gives the full variable domain: SAVISQKPSRDICQRGTSLTIQCQVDSQVTMMFWYRQQPGQSLTLIATANQGSEATYESGFVIDKFPISRPNLTFSTLTVSNMSPEDSSIYLCSVEGRESYGYTFGSGTRLTVV.

Details on this clone: In the same sample, other DNA sequences code for this CDR3. J is TRBJ2-1 and V is TRBV9, with 11 positions matching TRBD2. J gave up 4 bases and V 4 bases, and 4 bases lay outside the gene matches. This CDR3 has 15 amino acids. Germline CDR1 is SGDLS and CDR2 is YYNGEE. The CDR3 sequence is CASSPRTSGYNEQFF. The CDR3 bases are TGTGCCAGCAGCCCAAGGACTAGCGGGTACAATGAGCAGTTCTTC.